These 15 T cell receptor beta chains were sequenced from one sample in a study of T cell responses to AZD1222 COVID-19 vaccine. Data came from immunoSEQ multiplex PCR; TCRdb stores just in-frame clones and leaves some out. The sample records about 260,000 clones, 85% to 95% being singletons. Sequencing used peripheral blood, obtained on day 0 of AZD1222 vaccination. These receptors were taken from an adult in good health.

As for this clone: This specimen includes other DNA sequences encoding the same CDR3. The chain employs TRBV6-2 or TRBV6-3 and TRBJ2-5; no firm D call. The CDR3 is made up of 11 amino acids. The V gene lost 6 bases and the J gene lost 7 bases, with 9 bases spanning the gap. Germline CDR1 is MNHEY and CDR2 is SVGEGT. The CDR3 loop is CASSPGWTQYF. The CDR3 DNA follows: TGTGCCAGCAGCCCCGGGTGGACCCAGTACTTC.

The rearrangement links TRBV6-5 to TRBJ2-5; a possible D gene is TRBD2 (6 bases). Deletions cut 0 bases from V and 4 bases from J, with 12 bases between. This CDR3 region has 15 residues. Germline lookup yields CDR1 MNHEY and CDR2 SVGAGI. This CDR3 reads CASSYSKRARETQYF. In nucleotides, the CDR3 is TGTGCCAGCAGTTACTCTAAGCGGGCCCGAGAGACCCAGTACTTC.

The CDR3 DNA reads TGTGCCAGCAGCTTAGGACTAGCGCCTGGGGATGAGCAGTTCTTC. Encoded protein: CASSLGLAPGDEQFF. This chain uses TRBV7-9 with TRBJ2-1, with TRBD2 matching over 8 bases. V lost 1 base to trimming and J lost 8 bases; unmatched junction nucleotides: 7. This CDR3 contains 15 residues. Looked up from germline, CDR1 is SEHNR and CDR2 is FQNEAQ (reference sequence).

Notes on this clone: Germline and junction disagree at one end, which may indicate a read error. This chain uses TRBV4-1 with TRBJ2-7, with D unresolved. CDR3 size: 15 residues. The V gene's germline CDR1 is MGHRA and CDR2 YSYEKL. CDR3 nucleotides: TGCGCCAGCAGCTTAAGGAGCCTCGGCTCCAACGAGCAGTACTTC. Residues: CASSLRSLGSNEQYF.

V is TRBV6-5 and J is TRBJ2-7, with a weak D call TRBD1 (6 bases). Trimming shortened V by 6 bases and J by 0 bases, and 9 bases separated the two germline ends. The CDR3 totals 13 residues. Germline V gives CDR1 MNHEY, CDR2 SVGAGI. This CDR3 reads CASRTGFSYEQYF. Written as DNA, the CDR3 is TGTGCCAGCAGAACAGGGTTCTCCTACGAGCAGTACTTC.

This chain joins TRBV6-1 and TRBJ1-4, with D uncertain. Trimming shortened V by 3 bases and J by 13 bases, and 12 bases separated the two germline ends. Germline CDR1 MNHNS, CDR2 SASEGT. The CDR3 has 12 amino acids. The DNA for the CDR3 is TGTGCCAGCAGTGATCGACCCGGCGGACTGTTTTTT. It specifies CASSDRPGGLFF.

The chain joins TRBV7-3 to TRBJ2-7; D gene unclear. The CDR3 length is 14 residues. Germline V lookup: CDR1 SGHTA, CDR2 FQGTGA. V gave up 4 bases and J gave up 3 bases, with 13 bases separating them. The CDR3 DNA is TGTGCCAGCAGCTCCCGACACGGTTACTACGAGCAGTACTTC. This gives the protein CASSSRHGYYEQYF.

The CDR3 nucleotides are TGTGCCAGCAGCTTAACTCCCCCCAACTATGGCTACACCTTC. Translation: CASSLTPPNYGYTF. The chain joins TRBV7-2 to TRBJ1-2; D is ambiguous. CDR1 SGHTA and CDR2 FQGNSA come from the germline V gene. The CDR3 contains 14 residues. V lost 2 bases to trimming and J lost 2 bases, with 9 bases between them.

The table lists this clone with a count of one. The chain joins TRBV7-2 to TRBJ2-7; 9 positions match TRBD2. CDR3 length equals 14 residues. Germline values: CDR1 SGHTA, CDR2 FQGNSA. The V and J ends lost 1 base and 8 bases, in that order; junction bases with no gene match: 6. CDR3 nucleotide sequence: TGTGCCAGCAGCTTAGGGGGACTAGCCATGCAGCAGTACTTC. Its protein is CASSLGGLAMQQYF.

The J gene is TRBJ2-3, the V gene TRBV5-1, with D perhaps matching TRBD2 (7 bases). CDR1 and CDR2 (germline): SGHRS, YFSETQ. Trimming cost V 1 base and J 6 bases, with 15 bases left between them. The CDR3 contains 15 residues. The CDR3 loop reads CASSLMGGPADTQYF. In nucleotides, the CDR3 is TGCGCCAGCAGCTTGATGGGGGGGCCGGCGGATACGCAGTATTTT.

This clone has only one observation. The CDR3 DNA is TGTGCCACCAGTGACATGGGACAGGGGGGCTCCTACAATGAGCAGTTCTTC. Translated: CATSDMGQGGSYNEQFF. The V and J genes are TRBV24-1 and TRBJ2-1; TRBD1 matches 11 bases. V lost 4 bases to trimming and J lost 0 bases; unmatched junction nucleotides: 4. Per germline, CDR1 KGHDR and CDR2 SFDVKD. This CDR3 is 17 amino acids long.

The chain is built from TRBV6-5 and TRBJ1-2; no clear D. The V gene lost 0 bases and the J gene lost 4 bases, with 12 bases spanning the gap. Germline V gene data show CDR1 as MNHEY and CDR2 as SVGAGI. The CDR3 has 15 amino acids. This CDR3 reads CASSYSAAKGYGYTF. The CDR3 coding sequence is TGTGCCAGCAGTTACTCCGCAGCCAAGGGCTATGGCTACACCTTC.

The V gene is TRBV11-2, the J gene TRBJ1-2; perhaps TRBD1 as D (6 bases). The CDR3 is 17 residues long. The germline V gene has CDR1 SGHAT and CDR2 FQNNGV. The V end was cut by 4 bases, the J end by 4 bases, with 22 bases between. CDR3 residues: CASSSPNGPPRGYGYTF. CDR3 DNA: TGTGCCAGCAGCTCCCCTAACGGACCCCCCAGGGGCTATGGCTACACCTTC.

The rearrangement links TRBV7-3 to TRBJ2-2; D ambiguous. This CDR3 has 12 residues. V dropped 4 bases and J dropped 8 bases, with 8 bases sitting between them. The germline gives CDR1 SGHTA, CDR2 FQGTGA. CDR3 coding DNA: TGTGCCAGCAGCTCCCCGGGTGGGGAGCTGTTTTTT. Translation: CASSSPGGELFF.

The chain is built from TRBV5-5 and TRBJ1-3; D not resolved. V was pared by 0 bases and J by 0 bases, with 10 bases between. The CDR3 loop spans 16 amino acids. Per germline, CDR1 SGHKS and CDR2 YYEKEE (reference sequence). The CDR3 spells CASSLDLGHSGNTIYF. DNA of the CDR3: TGTGCCAGCAGCTTGGATCTAGGCCACTCTGGAAACACCATATATTTT. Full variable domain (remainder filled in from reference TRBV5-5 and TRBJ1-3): DAGVTQSPTHLIKTRGQQVTLRCSPISGHKSVSWYQQVLGQGPQFIFQYYEKEERGRGNFPDRFSARQFPNYSSELNVNALLLGDSALYLCASSLDLGHSGNTIYFGEGSWLTVV.